One sample yielded the 32 T cell receptor beta chains listed below, sequenced in a study of shared clonotypes between healthy human individuals. Only in-frame clones appear in the TCRdb table, and some are missing; sequencing was by immunoSEQ multiplex PCR. The profile shows 2 million to 3 million clones, 90% to 95% of them singletons. Material for sequencing was naive CD4+ T cells from PBMCs. The subset was: CD45RA+ positively selected. The receptors come from a man younger than 30 in good health. Some clones in this sample may be carry-over from other donors' samples.

The V gene is TRBV28, the J gene TRBJ1-1, with a possible D match to TRBD1 (6 bases). The CDR3 is 14 residues long. V shed 4 bases and J shed 6 bases, with 15 bases lying between them. CDR1 is MDHEN, CDR2 SYDVKM, per germline. CDR3 coding DNA: TGTGCCAGCAGTTCTCAGGGGCGCGGGGCTGAAGCTTTCTTT. Translation: CASSSQGRGAEAFF.

The chain uses TRBV7-8 and TRBJ2-7; TRBD2 matches at 11 bases. This CDR3 spans 15 amino acids. Per germline, CDR1 SGHVS and CDR2 FQNEAQ. The ends lost 0 bases at V and 3 bases at J; junction bases unmatched: 1. This CDR3 reads CASSLALAGGYEQYF. CDR3 DNA sequence: TGTGCCAGCAGCTTAGCGCTAGCGGGAGGCTACGAGCAGTACTTC.

The rearrangement links TRBV7-9 to TRBJ2-2; possibly TRBD1 for D (6 bases). Germline CDR1 is SEHNR and CDR2 is FQNEAQ (reference sequence). The CDR3 is 15 amino acids. The V end was cut by 5 bases, the J end by 1 base, with 11 bases between. This chain's CDR3 is CASSPWGQNTGELFF. The CDR3, as DNA: TGTGCCAGCAGCCCATGGGGACAGAACACCGGGGAGCTGTTTTTT. Full variable domain (rest looked up from reference TRBV7-9 and TRBJ2-2): DTGVSQNPRHKITKRGQNVTFRCDPISEHNRLYWYRQTLGQGPEFLTYFQNEAQLEKSRLLSDRFSAERPKGSFSTLEIQRTEQGDSAMYLCASSPWGQNTGELFFGEGSRLTVL.

The chain links TRBV7-6 to TRBJ2-7; 8 bases match TRBD2. Germline trimming cut 5 bases from V and 4 bases from J; bases unmatched to any gene: 13. CDR1 is SGHVS and CDR2 is FNYEAQ in the germline V gene. This CDR3 contains 16 residues. The CDR3 DNA follows: TGTGCCAGCAGCCAGGACCCGGGACTAGGGAAGTACGAGCAGTACTTC. Translating it yields CASSQDPGLGKYEQYF. The full variable domain, completed using reference TRBV7-6 and TRBJ2-7, is GAGVSQSPRYKVTKRGQDVALRCDPISGHVSLYWYRQALGQGPEFLTYFNYEAQQDKSGLPNDRFSAERPEGSISTLTIQRTEQRDSAMYRCASSQDPGLGKYEQYFGPGTRLTVT.

This rearrangement joins TRBV14 to TRBJ2-5; D uncertain. Trimming left V 3 bases short and J 5 bases short, with 7 bases between. CDR3 length: 12 residues. CDR1 and CDR2 (germline): SGHDN, FVKESK. This chain's CDR3 is CASSQYRETQYF. The CDR3 coding sequence is TGTGCCAGCAGCCAGTATCGGGAGACCCAGTACTTC.

Points on this clone: A read error may produce the germline difference seen at one junction end. V usage is TRBV27 and J usage is TRBJ2-5, with 13 bases identical to TRBD2. From germline, CDR1 is MNHEY and CDR2 SMNVEV (reference sequence). The CDR3 runs to 19 residues. The CDR3 nucleotides are TGTGCAAGCAGCACGAGGACTAGCGGGAGATTTTTGTTAGGAGAGACCCAGTACTTC. Its translation is CASSTRTSGRFLLGETQYF.

The chain is built from TRBV9 and TRBJ2-7; 7 nucleotides match TRBD2. CDR1 is SGDLS and CDR2 is YYNGEE in the germline V gene. With 4 bases clipped from V and 0 bases from J, the junction kept 13 bases outside the gene matches. The CDR3 is made up of 17 amino acids. CDR3 coding DNA: TGTGCCAGCAGCCCTAGGGAGGGGCTAGCGGACTCCTACGAGCAGTACTTC. The encoded protein is CASSPREGLADSYEQYF.

The sample holds one count of this clone. The rearrangement joins TRBV28 to TRBJ2-3; D not resolved. The CDR3 covers 15 residues. V was trimmed by 5 bases and J by 1 base, leaving 13 bases between them. Germline CDR1 and CDR2: MDHEN and SYDVKM. The CDR3 sequence: CASSAGLSGTDTQYF. The CDR3 region has the DNA TGTGCCAGCAGTGCTGGCTTGAGTGGCACAGATACGCAGTATTTT.

To note about this clone: Other DNA sequences in this sample translate to the same CDR3. This CDR3 is CASSLTVNTEAFF. The CDR3 coding sequence is TGTGCCAGCAGCTTGACAGTGAACACTGAAGCTTTCTTT. The chain joins TRBV7-3 to TRBJ1-1, with D maybe TRBD1 (5 bases). V was pared by 3 bases and J by 0 bases, with 5 bases between. This CDR3 contains 13 residues. Germline values: CDR1 SGHTA, CDR2 FQGTGA.

The rearrangement joins TRBV6-5 to TRBJ2-7, with D unresolved. Germline V gene sequence: CDR1 MNHEY, CDR2 SVGAGI. There are 11 residues in the CDR3. V was shortened by 4 bases and J by 6 bases, with 7 bases between the two germline ends. The CDR3 DNA reads as TGTGCCAGCAGTTTTTCGAGCGAGCAGTACTTC. It encodes CASSFSSEQYF.

This clone was detected a few times. The chain uses TRBV7-9 and TRBJ1-4; D is uncertain. V dropped 9 bases and J dropped 0 bases, with 11 bases sitting between them. CDR1 is SEHNR and CDR2 is FQNEAQ in the germline V gene (reference sequence). This CDR3 has 14 amino acids. The CDR3 loop is CASSLFPTNEKLFF. In DNA form, the CDR3 reads TGTGCCAGTTCCCTCTTTCCAACTAATGAAAAACTGTTTTTT.

This chain uses TRBV10-3 with TRBJ2-7; 8 bases are shared with TRBD1. V shed 6 bases and J 2 bases; nucleotides not matched to a gene: 9. Germline lookup yields CDR1 ENHRY and CDR2 SYGVKD. CDR3 length: 15 residues. Here the CDR3 reads CAIRDGQGTTYEQYF. CDR3 in DNA: TGTGCCATCAGAGACGGACAGGGCACTACCTACGAGCAGTACTTC.

The chain carries TRBV11-2 and TRBJ1-2, with D unresolved. The V end lost 1 base, the J end lost 5 bases, and 14 bases lay between the germline ends. From germline, CDR1 is SGHAT and CDR2 FQNNGV. The CDR3 length is 15 residues. The CDR3 reads CASSLGQARVYGYTF. In DNA, the CDR3 is TGTGCCAGCAGCTTAGGACAAGCCCGTGTATATGGCTACACCTTC. Complete variable domain (other parts from reference TRBV11-2 and TRBJ1-2): EAGVAQSPRYKIIEKRQSVAFWCNPISGHATLYWYQQILGQGPKLLIQFQNNGVVDDSQLPKDRFSAERLKGVDSTLKIQPAKLEDSAVYLCASSLGQARVYGYTFGSGTRLTVV.

The V and J genes are TRBV7-9 and TRBJ2-3; the match to TRBD2 covers 14 bases. Germline CDR1 reads SEHNR; CDR2 reads FQNEAQ (reference sequence). This CDR3 comprises 18 residues. With V trimmed by 4 bases and J by 1 base, 7 bases remained unmatched. This CDR3 reads CASSSGTSGSTGTDTQYF. CDR3 DNA: TGTGCCAGCAGCTCCGGGACTAGCGGGAGTACAGGCACAGATACGCAGTATTTT. Combining the CDR3 with reference TRBV7-9 and TRBJ2-3 gives the whole variable domain DTGVSQNPRHKITKRGQNVTFRCDPISEHNRLYWYRQTLGQGPEFLTYFQNEAQLEKSRLLSDRFSAERPKGSFSTLEIQRTEQGDSAMYLCASSSGTSGSTGTDTQYFGPGTRLTVL.

The J gene is TRBJ1-2, the V gene TRBV5-1, with D uncertain. Between the trimmed V and J ends, which lost 1 base and 8 bases, there was a span of 18 bases. The CDR3 length is 15 residues. Germline values: CDR1 SGHRS, CDR2 YFSETQ. The CDR3 reads CASSLIGPRGLGYTF. In nucleotides, the CDR3 is TGCGCCAGCAGCTTGATCGGTCCCCGAGGATTAGGCTACACCTTC.

The gene calls are TRBV4-2 and TRBJ2-1, with D possibly matching TRBD2 (6 bases). The CDR3 runs 16 residues. The ends were cut back, 0 bases at V and 12 bases at J, with 21 bases in the middle. CDR1 LGHNA and CDR2 YNFKEQ come from the germline V gene. CDR3 amino acids: CASSQDHRAGPFGQFF. The CDR3 region has the DNA TGTGCCAGCAGCCAAGATCATCGAGCGGGTCCCTTCGGGCAGTTCTTC.

The chain employs TRBV14 and TRBJ1-1; the D gene is possibly TRBD1 (5 bases). This CDR3 has 11 residues. V lost 4 bases and J lost 9, with 9 bases in between. Per the germline V gene, CDR1 is SGHDN and CDR2 is FVKESK. The chain's CDR3 is CASSPGFQAFF. The CDR3 DNA is TGTGCCAGCAGCCCAGGGTTCCAAGCTTTCTTT.

This sequence joins TRBV4-1 and TRBJ2-2; 9 nucleotides match TRBD1. V trimming: 2 bases; J trimming: 4 bases; junction bases outside the gene matches: 8. This CDR3 is 17 amino acids long. Germline CDR1 reads MGHRA; CDR2 reads YSYEKL. The CDR3 sequence is CASSQHSTGGSTGELFF. The CDR3 bases are TGCGCCAGCAGCCAACATTCGACAGGGGGGTCCACCGGGGAGCTGTTTTTT.

This chain joins TRBV29-1 and TRBJ2-7; D not resolved. Trimming removed 4 bases from V and 0 bases from J, with 16 bases in between. The CDR3 consists of 15 residues. Germline CDR1 and CDR2: SQVTM and ANQGSEA. This chain's CDR3 is CSVGVVRSTSYEQYF. The CDR3 coding sequence is TGCAGCGTTGGTGTCGTCAGATCTACCTCCTACGAGCAGTACTTC.

J is TRBJ2-1 and V is TRBV27; 8 bases match TRBD1. The ends lost 11 bases at V and 4 bases at J; junction bases unmatched: 10. The germline CDR1 and CDR2 sequences are MNHEY and SMNVEV (reference sequence). The CDR3 length is 14 residues. The CDR3 region has the DNA TGTGCCTGCACTCGGACAGGGAGTTACAATGAGCAGTTCTTC. Translated: CACTRTGSYNEQFF.

The V call is TRBV9, the J call TRBJ2-1; D is unclear. CDR3 length equals 13 residues. Germline-derived CDR1 and CDR2 are SGDLS and YYNGEE. V lost 0 bases, J lost 12 bases, and 13 bases lay in between. Here the CDR3 reads CASSVDPGIRQFF. The CDR3, as DNA: TGTGCCAGCAGCGTAGATCCGGGTATCAGGCAGTTCTTC.

The V and J genes are TRBV6-6 and TRBJ2-7; D may match TRBD1 or TRBD2 (5 bases each). Germline values: CDR1 MNHNY, CDR2 SVGAGI (reference sequence). Deletions cut 2 bases from V and 3 bases from J, with 11 bases between. The CDR3 loop spans 14 amino acids. As DNA, the CDR3 is TGTGCCAGCAGTTACGGGGACGGATACTACGAGCAGTACTTC. Its protein product is CASSYGDGYYEQYF.

A word on this clone: The identical CDR3 is also encoded by other nucleotide sequences in the sample. The chain uses TRBV18 and TRBJ2-5; D is unresolved. V was shortened by 1 base and J by 2 bases, with 2 bases between the two germline ends. Per germline, CDR1 KGHSH and CDR2 LQKENI. This CDR3 is 12 amino acids long. The DNA of the CDR3 is TGTGCCAGCTCACCACTTCAAGAGACCCAGTACTTC. Translated, it gives CASSPLQETQYF.

This chain connects TRBV4-1 to TRBJ2-1; D uncertain. Trimming left V 0 bases short and J 7 bases short, with 16 bases between. CDR3 length equals 16 residues. Germline V gene lookup returns CDR1 MGHRA and CDR2 YSYEKL. The CDR3 is CASSQEMSPTRNEQFF. In DNA, the CDR3 is TGCGCCAGCAGCCAAGAGATGTCGCCAACGAGGAATGAGCAGTTCTTC.

The rearrangement uses TRBV7-6 and TRBJ2-1; possible D gene TRBD2, 6 bases. V shed 0 bases and J shed 8 bases, with 17 bases lying between them. Germline CDR1 is SGHVS and CDR2 is FNYEAQ. The CDR3 has 16 residues. The DNA of the CDR3 is TGTGCCAGCAGCTTAGCGACGCGGGAAGTGGCCCATGAGCAGTTCTTC. Amino acids: CASSLATREVAHEQFF.

The rearrangement uses TRBV15 and TRBJ2-7, with D tentatively TRBD1 or TRBD2 (5 bases each). This CDR3 contains 12 residues. CDR1 is LNHNV, CDR2 YYDKDF, per germline (reference sequence). The ends were cut back, 4 bases at V and 3 bases at J, with 7 bases in the middle. In DNA, the CDR3 is TGTGCCACCAGCATTGGGGGCTACGAGCAGTACTTC. As protein: CATSIGGYEQYF.

This chain joins TRBV28 and TRBJ1-2; D is uncertain. The CDR3 contains 12 residues. V was clipped by 11 bases and J by 5 bases, with 15 bases between them. From germline, CDR1 is MDHEN and CDR2 SYDVKM. CDR3 protein: CAATGSFYGYTF. For the CDR3, the DNA is TGTGCCGCCACGGGTTCTTTTTATGGCTACACCTTC.

This sequence joins TRBV5-1 and TRBJ2-5; D remains unclear. In germline, CDR1 is SGHRS, CDR2 YFSETQ. The ends were cut back, 0 bases at V and 5 bases at J, with 17 bases in the middle. The CDR3 is 16 amino acids. The CDR3 DNA reads TGCGCCAGCAGCTTGGCGCCCTCAGTGAGTTCTGAGACCCAGTACTTC. Translation: CASSLAPSVSSETQYF. Filled out from reference TRBV5-1 and TRBJ2-5, the complete variable domain reads KAGVTQTPRYLIKTRGQQVTLSCSPISGHRSVSWYQQTPGQGLQFLFEYFSETQRNKGNFPGRFSGRQFSNSRSEMNVSTLELGDSALYLCASSLAPSVSSETQYFGPGTRLLVL.

Concerning this clone: Its ends do not fully match the called genes, so a read error is possible. The chain employs TRBV29-1 and TRBJ1-2, with 7 bases that match TRBD1. The length of the CDR3 is 15 residues. In germline, CDR1 is SQVTM, CDR2 ANQGSEA. CDR3: CSFDRDVAGSYGYTF. Here the CDR3 DNA reads TGCAGCTTTGACAGGGATGTAGCGGGGAGCTATGGCTACACCTTC.

This chain connects TRBV9 to TRBJ2-5; D is undetermined. V lost 0 bases and J lost 5, with 14 bases in between. Per the germline V gene, CDR1 is SGDLS and CDR2 is YYNGEE. CDR3 size: 15 residues. DNA for the CDR3: TGTGCCAGCAGCGTAGTTCCGGGCTTTAGGGAGACCCAGTACTTC. Its translation: CASSVVPGFRETQYF.

This clone was detected once. This rearrangement joins TRBV7-9 to TRBJ2-2, with 8 nucleotides matching TRBD1. The V and J ends lost 5 bases and 3 bases, in that order; junction bases with no gene match: 8. CDR3 size: 16 residues. The germline V gene encodes CDR1 SEHNR and CDR2 FQNEAQ (reference sequence). The CDR3 sequence is CASSPAQGAYTGELFF. The CDR3 nucleotides read TGTGCCAGCAGCCCCGCCCAGGGGGCTTACACCGGGGAGCTGTTTTTT. The variable domain in full, with the rest retrieved from reference TRBV7-9 and TRBJ2-2, is DTGVSQNPRHKITKRGQNVTFRCDPISEHNRLYWYRQTLGQGPEFLTYFQNEAQLEKSRLLSDRFSAERPKGSFSTLEIQRTEQGDSAMYLCASSPAQGAYTGELFFGEGSRLTVL.

The V and J genes are TRBV6-5 and TRBJ2-1; D is unclear. Per the germline V gene, CDR1 is MNHEY and CDR2 is SVGAGI. The length of the CDR3 is 12 residues. The V end lost 6 bases, the J end lost 9 bases, and 12 bases lay between the germline ends. This CDR3 reads CASSRVGSEQFF. In DNA form, the CDR3 reads TGTGCCAGCAGCCGCGTTGGGTCTGAGCAGTTCTTC.